A single sample is the source of the 8 T cell receptor beta chains below, sequenced in a study of blood T cells in healthy people across ages. PCR was performed a second time for about 6 to 11 cycles using a sample-barcoded 5' primer and a J-beta primer mix. MiXCR was run by TCRdb on the 5' RACE reads, yielding one entry per CDR3 protein. The sample has some 1,800,000 distinct CDR3 sequences, approximately 39% seen once. Sequenced: blood. These receptors were collected from a human donor in good health.

CDR3 region: CSVKTGQGYSNQPQHF. The CDR3 DNA follows: TGCAGTGTTAAAACGGGACAGGGATATAGCAATCAGCCCCAGCATTTT. This chain joins TRBV20-1 and TRBJ1-5, with 9 bases that match TRBD1. Per germline, CDR1 DFQATT and CDR2 SNEGSKA (reference sequence). This CDR3 is built from 16 residues. Losses at the gene ends were 7 bases for V and 0 bases for J; bases not matched to a gene: 10.

This chain links TRBV20-1 with TRBJ2-2; 8 bases map to TRBD1. The CDR3 totals 14 residues. Trimming cost V 5 bases and J 3 bases; bases outside gene matches: 5. Germline V gives CDR1 DFQATT, CDR2 SNEGSKA (reference sequence). CDR3 in DNA: TGCAGTGCTGTGCGACAGGGGTACACCGGGGAGCTGTTTTTT. This gives the protein CSAVRQGYTGELFF.

This clonotype has just a few counts. J is TRBJ2-1 and V is TRBV7-9; 8 bases map to TRBD2. This CDR3 spans 13 amino acids. With V trimmed by 5 bases and J by 8 bases, 5 bases remained unmatched. CDR1 is SEHNR, CDR2 FQNEAQ, per germline (reference sequence). This CDR3 reads CASSLNSGDEQFF. The CDR3 DNA reads as TGTGCCAGCAGCCTGAATAGCGGGGATGAGCAGTTCTTC.

The CDR3 DNA reads TGTGCCAGCAGTTTAGGGCTAGCGGGGGTCAGAGATACGCAGTATTTT. This gives the protein CASSLGLAGVRDTQYF. The rearrangement uses TRBV12-3 or TRBV12-4 and TRBJ2-3; 10 positions match TRBD2. There are 16 residues in the CDR3. The V and J ends lost 1 base and 5 bases, in that order; junction bases with no gene match: 6.

Only a few counts were recorded for this clonotype. The DNA for the CDR3 is TGTGCCAGCAGTGAAGCGGGGACTGGGGCAGCCCGGAACTATGGCTACACCTTC. As protein: CASSEAGTGAARNYGYTF. J is TRBJ1-2 and V is TRBV6-1; D may be TRBD1 (5 bases). CDR3 size: 18 residues. Germline-derived CDR1 and CDR2 are MNHNS and SASEGT. Between the trimmed V and J ends, which lost 0 bases and 2 bases, there was a span of 19 bases.

The rearrangement uses TRBV7-3 and TRBJ2-3; TRBD2 might be the D (7 bases). The CDR3 spans 14 residues. The V end lost 5 bases, the J end lost 6 bases, and 15 bases lay between the germline ends. Germline V gene lookup returns CDR1 SGHTA and CDR2 FQGTGA. Here the CDR3 reads CASSLAGAGDTQYF. The CDR3 coding sequence is TGTGCCAGCAGCCTCGCGGGGGCAGGGGATACGCAGTATTTT.

This clonotype was picked up a small number of times. The chain is built from TRBV24-1 and TRBJ2-1; 8 bases match TRBD2. This CDR3 is 16 amino acids long. V shed 4 bases, J shed 4 bases, and the junction held 8 bases outside the gene matches. Germline-derived CDR1 and CDR2 are KGHDR and SFDVKD. In DNA, the CDR3 is TGTGCCACCAGTGACCCCAGCGGGGGCCTTTACAATGAGCAGTTCTTC. It is translated as CATSDPSGGLYNEQFF.

This clonotype has at least ten counts. The V and J genes are TRBV20-1 and TRBJ2-7; tentative D call: TRBD2 (5 bases). The CDR3 runs 14 residues. Per the germline V gene, CDR1 is DFQATT and CDR2 is SNEGSKA (reference sequence). With 4 bases removed from V and 7 bases from J, the gap between germline ends came to 20 bases. DNA for the CDR3: TGCAGTGCTATCTCTCCCAGGAGCGGTTCTGAGCAGTACTTC. This codes for CSAISPRSGSEQYF.